This T cell receptor (beta chain) came from a study of T cells in tuberculosis. Assay used: immunoSEQ multiplex PCR; TCRdb lists only in-frame clones, some missing. The sample holds some 40,000 clones, less than 95% seen once. With 0 bases clipped from V and 1 base from J, the junction kept 5 bases outside the gene matches. Germline V lookup: CDR1 MGHRA, CDR2 YSYEKL. The CDR3 has 16 amino acids. Stated time point: new active TB diagnosis, blood taken before or within 7 days of starting treatment. Regarding the study as a whole: Active tuberculosis alpha repertoires lay closer to GMM-specific TCRs than controls'.

This clone was seen once. The antigen is unknown. The TCR comes from an adult with tuberculosis. This rearrangement joins TRBV4-1 to TRBJ2-5; 7 bases fit TRBD1. The material sequenced was PBMCs, taken at tuberculosis diagnosis. The CDR3 spells CASSQETDRPQETQYF. The CDR3 DNA reads TGCGCCAGCAGCCAAGAAACGGACAGGCCCCAAGAGACCCAGTACTTC.